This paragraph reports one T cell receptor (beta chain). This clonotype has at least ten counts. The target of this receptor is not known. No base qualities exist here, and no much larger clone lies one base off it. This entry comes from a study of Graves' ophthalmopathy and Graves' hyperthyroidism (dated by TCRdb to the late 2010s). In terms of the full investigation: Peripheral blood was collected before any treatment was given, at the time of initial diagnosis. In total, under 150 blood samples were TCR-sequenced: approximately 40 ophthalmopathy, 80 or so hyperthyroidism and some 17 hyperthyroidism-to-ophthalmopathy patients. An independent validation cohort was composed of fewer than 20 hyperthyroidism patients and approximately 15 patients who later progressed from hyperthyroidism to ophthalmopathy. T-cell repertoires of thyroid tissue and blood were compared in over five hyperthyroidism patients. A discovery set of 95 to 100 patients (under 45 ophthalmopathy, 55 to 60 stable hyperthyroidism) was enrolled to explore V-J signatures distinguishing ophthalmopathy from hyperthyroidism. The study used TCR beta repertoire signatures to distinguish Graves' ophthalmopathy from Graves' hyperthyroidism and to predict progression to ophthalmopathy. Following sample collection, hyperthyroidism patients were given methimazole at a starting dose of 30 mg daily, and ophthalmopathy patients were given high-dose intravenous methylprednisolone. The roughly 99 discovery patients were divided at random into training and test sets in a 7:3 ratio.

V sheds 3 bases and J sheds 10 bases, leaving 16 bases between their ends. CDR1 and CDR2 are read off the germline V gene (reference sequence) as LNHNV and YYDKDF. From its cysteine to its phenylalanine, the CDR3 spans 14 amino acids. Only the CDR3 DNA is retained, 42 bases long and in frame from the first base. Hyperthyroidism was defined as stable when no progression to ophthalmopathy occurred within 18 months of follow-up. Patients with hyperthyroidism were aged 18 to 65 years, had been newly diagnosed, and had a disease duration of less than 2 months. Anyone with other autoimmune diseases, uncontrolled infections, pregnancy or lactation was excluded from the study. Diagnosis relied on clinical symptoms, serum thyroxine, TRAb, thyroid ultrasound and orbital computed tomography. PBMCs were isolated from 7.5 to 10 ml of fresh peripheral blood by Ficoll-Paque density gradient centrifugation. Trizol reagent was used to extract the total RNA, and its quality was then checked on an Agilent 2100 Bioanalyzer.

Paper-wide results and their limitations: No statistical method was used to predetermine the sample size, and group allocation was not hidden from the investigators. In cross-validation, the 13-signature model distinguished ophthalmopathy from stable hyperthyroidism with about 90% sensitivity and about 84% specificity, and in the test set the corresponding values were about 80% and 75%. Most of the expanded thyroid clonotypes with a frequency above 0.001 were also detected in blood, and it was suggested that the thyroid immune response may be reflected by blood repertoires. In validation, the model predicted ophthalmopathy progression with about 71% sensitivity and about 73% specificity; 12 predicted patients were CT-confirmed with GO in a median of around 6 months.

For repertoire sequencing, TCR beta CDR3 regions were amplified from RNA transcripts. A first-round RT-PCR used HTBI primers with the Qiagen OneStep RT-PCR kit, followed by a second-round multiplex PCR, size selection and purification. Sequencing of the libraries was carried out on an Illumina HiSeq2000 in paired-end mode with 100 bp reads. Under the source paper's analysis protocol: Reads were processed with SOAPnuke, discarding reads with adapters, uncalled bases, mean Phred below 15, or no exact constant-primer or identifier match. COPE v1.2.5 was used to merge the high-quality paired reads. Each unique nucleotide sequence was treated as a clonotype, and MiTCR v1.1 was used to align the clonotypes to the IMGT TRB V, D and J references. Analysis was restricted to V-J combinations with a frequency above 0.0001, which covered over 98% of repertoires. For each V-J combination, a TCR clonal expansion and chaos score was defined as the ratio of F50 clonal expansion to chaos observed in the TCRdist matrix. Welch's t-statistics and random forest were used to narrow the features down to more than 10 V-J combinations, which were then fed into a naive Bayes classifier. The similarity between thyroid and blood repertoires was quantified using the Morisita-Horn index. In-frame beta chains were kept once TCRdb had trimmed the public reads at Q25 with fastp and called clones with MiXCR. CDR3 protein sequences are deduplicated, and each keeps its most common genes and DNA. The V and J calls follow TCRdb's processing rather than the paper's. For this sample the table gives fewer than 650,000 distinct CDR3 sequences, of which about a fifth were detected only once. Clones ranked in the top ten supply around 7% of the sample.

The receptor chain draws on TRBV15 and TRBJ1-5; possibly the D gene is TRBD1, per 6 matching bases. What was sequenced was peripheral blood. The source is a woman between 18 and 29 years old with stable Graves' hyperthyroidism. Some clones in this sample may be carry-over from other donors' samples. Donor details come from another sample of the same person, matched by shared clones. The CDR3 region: CATSSTGRGRPQHF. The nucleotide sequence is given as TGTGCCACCAGCAGTACGGGCAGGGGTCGACCCCAGCATTTT.